These 29 T cell receptor beta chains were sequenced from one sample in a study of T cells expressing NK-cell markers. TCRdb reprocessed the 5' RACE reads and keeps a single row for each CDR3 protein, giving no DNA. Its listing shows roughly 450,000 distinct CDR3 sequences. The sample was blood T cells: a sorted CD56 or NKG2C T cell subset, CD4+ or CD8+ T cells, or bulk PBMC T cells (not recorded which). The receptors were sampled from a woman aged 45-59 years in good health.

This rearrangement joins TRBV5-1 to TRBJ2-5; no DNA is available, so the TRBD1 call from TCRdb remains unchecked. The CDR3 runs 15 residues. CDR1 is SGHRS and CDR2 is YFSETQ in the germline V gene. The CDR3: CASKGFRGRGETQYF.

This sequence joins TRBV6-5 and TRBJ2-5; without DNA, the TCRdb call of TRBD1 cannot be checked. Germline V gene lookup returns CDR1 MNHEY and CDR2 SVGAGI. The CDR3 covers 11 residues. CDR3 residues: CASSRGGAQYF.

The chain is built from TRBV19 and TRBJ2-3; as DNA is missing, the TRBD1 call by TCRdb cannot be tested. The CDR3 covers 13 residues. Germline CDR1 reads LNHDA; CDR2 reads SQIVND (reference sequence). The CDR3 protein is CATGTGLTDTQYF.

V usage is TRBV5-1 and J usage is TRBJ2-1; the TRBD2 assignment by TCRdb is unverifiable without DNA. Germline assignment: CDR1 SGHRS and CDR2 YFSETQ. This CDR3 has 20 residues. CDR3 protein: CASSSPLGTSGRRGYNEQFF.

The chain employs TRBV10-3 and TRBJ1-2; TCRdb returns TRBD1, unconfirmable since there is no DNA. This CDR3 has 13 residues. Germline lookup yields CDR1 ENHRY and CDR2 SYGVKD. CDR3 in amino acids: CAISESDRSGYTF.

The V and J genes are TRBV20-1 and TRBJ2-5; TCRdb calls TRBD1, which cannot be checked without DNA. The CDR3 runs to 13 residues. The germline gives CDR1 DFQATT, CDR2 SNEGSKA (reference sequence). This CDR3 is CSARGDREETQYF.

This rearrangement joins TRBV20-1 to TRBJ2-1; the D gene TCRdb calls, TRBD2, cannot be checked with no DNA. Germline V gives CDR1 DFQATT, CDR2 SNEGSKA (reference sequence). The CDR3 consists of 17 residues. The chain's CDR3 is CSARDSWTSGTSSEQFF.

The chain combines TRBV18 with TRBJ2-3. This CDR3 is 12 amino acids long. Looked up from germline, CDR1 is KGHSH and CDR2 is LQKENI. The CDR3 protein is CASSPGEDTQYF.

The chain has TRBV5-1 and TRBJ2-1; TCRdb's D call, TRBD1, is unchecked because there is no DNA. This CDR3 has 16 amino acids. CDR1 is SGHRS and CDR2 is YFSETQ in the germline V gene. This CDR3 is CASSLGRTRTGGEQFF.

This chain connects TRBV9 to TRBJ2-1; TCRdb's D gene call, TRBD1, goes unchecked for lack of DNA. This CDR3 region has 15 residues. Germline lookup yields CDR1 SGDLS and CDR2 YYNGEE. This CDR3 is CASSWAEDIFNEQFF.

The chain is built from TRBV5-1 and TRBJ2-1. CDR3 length: 16 amino acids. Germline V gene lookup returns CDR1 SGHRS and CDR2 YFSETQ. This CDR3 is CASSSLSPGAYNEQFF.

This chain connects TRBV19 to TRBJ2-2; TCRdb selects TRBD2, and the lack of DNA leaves this call unchecked. Germline V gene data show CDR1 as LNHDA and CDR2 as SQIVND (reference sequence). The CDR3 extends over 15 amino acids. The CDR3 sequence is CASSTTSLASGELFF.

The chain joins TRBV5-1 to TRBJ2-7; TCRdb outputs TRBD1, but without DNA this stays unchecked. The germline gives CDR1 SGHRS, CDR2 YFSETQ. The CDR3 contains 15 residues. CDR3 sequence: CASSPPRQEGNEQYF. The full variable domain, with the rest looked up from reference TRBV5-1 and TRBJ2-7, is KAGVTQTPRYLIKTRGQQVTLSCSPISGHRSVSWYQQTPGQGLQFLFEYFSETQRNKGNFPGRFSGRQFSNSRSEMNVSTLELGDSALYLCASSPPRQEGNEQYFGPGTRLTVT.

The chain employs TRBV5-1 and TRBJ2-3; the D call from TCRdb, TRBD1, cannot be confirmed without DNA. The germline gives CDR1 SGHRS, CDR2 YFSETQ. The length of the CDR3 is 18 residues. CDR3: CASSRTSGTGGVGDTQYF.

The chain couples TRBV3-1 to TRBJ2-1; the TCRdb call, TRBD2, lacks DNA for checking. The CDR3 consists of 15 residues. The V gene's germline CDR1 is LGHDT and CDR2 YNNKEL (reference sequence). CDR3 loop: CASSRGGGNYNEQFF.

The V gene is TRBV12-3 or TRBV12-4, the J gene TRBJ2-3; TCRdb's D call, TRBD2, is unchecked because there is no DNA. This CDR3 contains 15 residues. The CDR3 is CASSRTSGRTDTQYF.

The V call is TRBV18, the J call TRBJ2-7; absent DNA, TCRdb's TRBD1 call cannot be checked. The CDR3 has 14 amino acids. CDR1 is KGHSH and CDR2 is LQKENI in the germline V gene. CDR3 sequence reads: CASSPGQGGNEQYF.

The chain couples TRBV6-5 to TRBJ1-3. The CDR3 covers 14 residues. In germline, CDR1 is MNHEY, CDR2 SVGAGI. The CDR3 is CASTRAGPGNTIYF.

The chain joins TRBV11-2 to TRBJ2-2; TCRdb outputs TRBD2, but without DNA this stays unchecked. The germline gives CDR1 SGHAT, CDR2 FQNNGV. This CDR3 spans 18 amino acids. CDR3 in amino acids: CASSPQAPKRERVGELFF.

This CDR3 is CASSLRELETQYF. The chain has TRBV7-9 and TRBJ2-5; the D call of TRBD2 rests on TCRdb alone, since no DNA is present to check it. Per the germline V gene, CDR1 is SEHNR and CDR2 is FQNEAQ (reference sequence). This CDR3 is built from 13 residues.

The chain recombines TRBV2 with TRBJ1-5; TCRdb lists TRBD1, though no DNA is available to test this call. The germline V gene has CDR1 SNHLY and CDR2 FYNNEI. This CDR3 has 15 residues. CDR3 sequence: CASSEGGQSYQPQHF.

The chain links TRBV5-1 to TRBJ2-1; the TCRdb D gene call, TRBD2, has no DNA to confirm it. Germline assignment: CDR1 SGHRS and CDR2 YFSETQ. The CDR3 is 16 amino acids. CDR3 amino acids: CASSFGVRARYNEQFF.

The chain recombines TRBV7-6 with TRBJ1-1. The length of the CDR3 is 12 residues. CDR1 is SGHVS, CDR2 FNYEAQ, per germline. The chain's CDR3 is CASSPRRGEAFF.

The J gene is TRBJ1-2, the V gene TRBV6-5. The CDR3 spans 14 residues. Germline V CDR1 and CDR2: MNHEY, SVGAGI. The CDR3 sequence: CASSFGGGNYGYTF.

The chain joins TRBV6-5 to TRBJ2-5; TCRdb designates TRBD1, a call that cannot be tested without DNA. The CDR3 extends over 16 amino acids. Germline V gives CDR1 MNHEY, CDR2 SVGAGI. CDR3 sequence: CASSPTNPGLGETQYF.

The V and J genes are TRBV9 and TRBJ2-2; the D call of TRBD1 rests on TCRdb alone, since no DNA is present to check it. This CDR3 is 17 amino acids long. CDR1 is SGDLS, CDR2 YYNGEE, per germline. CDR3 sequence: CASSNPVWATNTGELFF.

The rearrangement uses TRBV6-1 and TRBJ1-3; the D gene TCRdb calls, TRBD1, cannot be checked with no DNA. Germline V gene sequence: CDR1 MNHNS, CDR2 SASEGT. The CDR3 length is 12 residues. The CDR3 sequence is CASLGYGNTIYF.

This rearrangement joins TRBV7-2 to TRBJ2-7; TCRdb gives TRBD2 as the D gene, but with no DNA this cannot be confirmed. Germline V gives CDR1 SGHTA, CDR2 FQGNSA. This CDR3 contains 16 residues. CDR3: CASSWGLAGLAYEQYF.

The J gene is TRBJ2-5, the V gene TRBV29-1; TCRdb's D gene call, TRBD2, goes unchecked for lack of DNA. The CDR3 spans 14 residues. Germline V gene data show CDR1 as SQVTM and CDR2 as ANQGSEA. CDR3: CSATTLSGEETQYF.